The 21 T cell receptor beta chains reported below all come from one sample, sequenced in a study of shared clonotypes between healthy human individuals. The table came from immunoSEQ multiplex PCR; TCRdb's copy has only in-frame clones and leaves some out. This table has just under 350,000 clones, around four fifths appearing once. Sequencing input: memory CD4+ T cells sorted from blood. This sample's subset: CD45RA-negative fraction. The receptors derive from a young man in good health.

This chain connects TRBV7-7 to TRBJ2-5; D perhaps matches TRBD2 (5 bases). Trimming removed 7 bases from V and 4 bases from J, with 16 bases in between. The CDR3 consists of 14 residues. Per germline, CDR1 SSHAT and CDR2 FNYEAQ (reference sequence). The CDR3 sequence is CASTPFGVGETQYF. The CDR3, as DNA: TGTGCCAGCACCCCCTTCGGGGTAGGAGAGACCCAGTACTTC.

As concerns this clone: Other DNA sequences of this sample code for an identical CDR3. This chain joins TRBV6-5 and TRBJ2-7, with D unresolved. Trimming cost V 2 bases and J 1 base, with 12 bases left between them. CDR3 length: 15 residues. Looked up from germline, CDR1 is MNHEY and CDR2 is SVGAGI. The CDR3 nucleotides are TGTGCCAGCAGTTACGGTGGCTTGGGGTCCTACGAGCAGTACTTC. Translation: CASSYGGLGSYEQYF.

The chain employs TRBV7-2 and TRBJ1-1, with D possibly matching TRBD1 (6 bases). Trimming cost V 3 bases and J 6 bases, with 17 bases left between them. The CDR3 is 15 residues long. The germline V gene has CDR1 SGHTA and CDR2 FQGNSA. This CDR3 reads CASSFPTGVGAEAFF. In DNA, the CDR3 is TGTGCCAGCAGCTTCCCGACAGGCGTGGGGGCTGAAGCTTTCTTT. Full variable domain (outside the CDR3, taken from reference TRBV7-2 and TRBJ1-1): GAGVSQSPSNKVTEKGKDVELRCDPISGHTALYWYRQSLGQGLEFLIYFQGNSAPDKSGLPSDRFSAERTGGSVSTLTIQRTQQEDSAVYLCASSFPTGVGAEAFFGQGTRLTVV.

The chain is built from TRBV28 and TRBJ1-2, with TRBD1 matching 10 bases. This CDR3 has 13 amino acids. After removal of 6 bases from V and 7 bases from J, the junction contained 5 bases not matched to a gene. The germline V gene has CDR1 MDHEN and CDR2 SYDVKM. The CDR3 bases are TGTGCCAGCAGGGCCGGGACAGGGGTTGGCTACACCTTC. This encodes CASRAGTGVGYTF.

This clone was seen many times. This chain connects TRBV9 to TRBJ1-1, with D unresolved. V gave up 3 bases and J gave up 0 bases, with 12 bases separating them. In germline, CDR1 is SGDLS, CDR2 YYNGEE. The CDR3 is 15 residues long. CDR3 nucleotides: TGTGCCAGCAGCGGCCGCGAGAACATGAACACTGAAGCTTTCTTT. Protein: CASSGRENMNTEAFF.

This clone has a handful of counts. The chain carries TRBV7-2 and TRBJ1-5, with D perhaps TRBD1 (6 bases). The CDR3 totals 15 residues. Germline CDR1 SGHTA, CDR2 FQGNSA. Trimming removed 5 bases from V and 3 bases from J, with 14 bases in between. The CDR3 protein is CASSNQGWVNQPQHF. CDR3 coding DNA: TGTGCCAGCAGCAACCAGGGGTGGGTCAATCAGCCCCAGCATTTT. The whole variable domain, filled in from reference TRBV7-2 and TRBJ1-5, reads GAGVSQSPSNKVTEKGKDVELRCDPISGHTALYWYRQSLGQGLEFLIYFQGNSAPDKSGLPSDRFSAERTGGSVSTLTIQRTQQEDSAVYLCASSNQGWVNQPQHFGDGTRLSIL.

The rearrangement links TRBV30 to TRBJ2-5, with 11 bases that match TRBD1. The J segment lost 5 bases and the V segment lost 5 bases, leaving 7 bases of the junction unmatched. Germline V gene data show CDR1 as GTSNPN and CDR2 as SVGIG (reference sequence). CDR3 size: 14 residues. DNA of the CDR3: TGTGCCTGGGGGACAGGGGGGCCTAGGGAGACCCAGTACTTC. Its protein product is CAWGTGGPRETQYF.

The rearrangement uses TRBV2 and TRBJ2-2, with D possibly called TRBD1 or TRBD2 (5 bases each). Trimming removed 5 bases from V and 0 bases from J, with 16 bases in between. Germline CDR1 reads SNHLY; CDR2 reads FYNNEI. This CDR3 region has 17 residues. The CDR3 DNA reads TGTGCCAGCAGTCAGTCGAGAAGGGACGCGAACACCGGGGAGCTGTTTTTT. It specifies CASSQSRRDANTGELFF.

This sequence joins TRBV10-1 and TRBJ1-1, with D perhaps TRBD1 (6 bases). CDR1 is WNHNN, CDR2 SYGVQD, per germline (reference sequence). The CDR3 is 13 amino acids. V was clipped by 8 bases and J by 8 bases, with 18 bases between them. The CDR3 loop is CASALTGAQEAFF. CDR3 nucleotides: TGCGCCAGCGCCTTGACAGGTGCCCAAGAAGCTTTCTTT.

This clone is a singleton in its sample. This sequence joins TRBV5-6 and TRBJ2-2; no clear D gene. The CDR3 is 17 amino acids. Germline CDR1 is SGHDT and CDR2 is YYEEEE. V lost 3 bases, J lost 2 bases, and 17 bases lay in between. CDR3 nucleotides: TGTGCCAGCAGCTCGATAAAGGTAGAGAGCAACACCGGGGAGCTGTTTTTT. This translates into CASSSIKVESNTGELFF.

The gene calls are TRBV30 and TRBJ2-2; 7 bases match TRBD1. Germline V lookup: CDR1 GTSNPN, CDR2 SVGIG (reference sequence). The CDR3 spans 13 residues. J was trimmed by 4 bases and V by 7 bases; bases with no gene match: 6. The CDR3 DNA follows: TGTGCCTACATCAGGGGGAGCACCGGGGAGCTGTTTTTT. This gives the protein CAYIRGSTGELFF. The full variable domain, its missing parts supplied by reference TRBV30 and TRBJ2-2, is SQTIHQWPATLVQPVGSPLSLECTVEGTSNPNLYWYRQAAGRGLQLLFYSVGIGQISSEVPQNLSASRPQDRQFILSSKKLLLSDSGFYLCAYIRGSTGELFFGEGSRLTVL.

The J gene is TRBJ2-1, the V gene TRBV29-1, with D hard to call. This CDR3 has 16 residues. The germline V gene encodes CDR1 SQVTM and CDR2 ANQGSEA. V was trimmed by 2 bases and J by 4 bases, leaving 18 bases between them. CDR3 amino acids: CSVESGTSGPYNEQFF. CDR3 nucleotides: TGCAGCGTTGAATCGGGCACGAGTGGGCCTTACAATGAGCAGTTCTTC.

V and J are TRBV28 and TRBJ2-7; 12 nucleotides align to TRBD2. Germline V gene data show CDR1 as MDHEN and CDR2 as SYDVKM. The CDR3 consists of 15 residues. V shed 8 bases and J 5 bases; nucleotides not matched to a gene: 10. In DNA form, the CDR3 reads TGTGCCAGCGGGGGGTTCCGACTAGCGGGAGACGAGCAGTACTTC. It specifies CASGGFRLAGDEQYF.

The chain carries TRBV7-9 and TRBJ2-1; TRBD1 is a possible D gene (5 bases). Germline V gives CDR1 SEHNR, CDR2 FQNEAQ (reference sequence). Trimming shortened V by 0 bases and J by 7 bases, and 7 bases separated the two germline ends. The CDR3 has 13 amino acids. Here the CDR3 reads CASSLAGANEQFF. The CDR3 DNA reads as TGTGCCAGCAGCTTAGCAGGGGCGAATGAGCAGTTCTTC. Variable domain in full (rest from reference TRBV7-9 and TRBJ2-1): DTGVSQNPRHKITKRGQNVTFRCDPISEHNRLYWYRQTLGQGPEFLTYFQNEAQLEKSRLLSDRFSAERPKGSFSTLEIQRTEQGDSAMYLCASSLAGANEQFFGPGTRLTVL.

This chain connects TRBV2 to TRBJ2-1; D gene ambiguous. Trimming stripped 4 bases from V and 9 bases from J, with 13 bases between. The CDR3 is made up of 13 amino acids. Germline V CDR1 and CDR2: SNHLY, FYNNEI. Written as DNA, the CDR3 is TGTGCCAGCAGTGTTTCTAGTCATAGTGAGCAGTTCTTC. It yields the protein CASSVSSHSEQFF.

The chain joins TRBV6-5 to TRBJ2-7; no firm D call. The V gene lost 5 bases and the J gene lost 4 bases, with 15 bases spanning the gap. The CDR3 loop spans 14 amino acids. Germline CDR1 MNHEY, CDR2 SVGAGI. CDR3: CASSTPGRRYEQYF. CDR3 sequence (DNA): TGTGCCAGCAGTACACCAGGCCGACGGTACGAGCAGTACTTC.

The chain recombines TRBV10-3 with TRBJ1-4, with D perhaps TRBD1 (6 bases). V lost 7 bases to trimming and J lost 4 bases, with 10 bases between them. The CDR3 length is 13 residues. The germline V gene encodes CDR1 ENHRY and CDR2 SYGVKD. The DNA for the CDR3 is TGTGCCATCAAAGGACAGAATAATGAAAAACTGTTTTTT. This gives the protein CAIKGQNNEKLFF.

This chain links TRBV6-5 with TRBJ1-5; D uncertain. The CDR3 sequence is 14 residues long. Trimming removed 6 bases from V and 1 base from J, with 10 bases in between. Germline CDR1 and CDR2: MNHEY and SVGAGI. In nucleotides, the CDR3 is TGTGCCAGCAGCTTTACACAAAGCAATCAGCCCCAGCATTTT. Translated, it gives CASSFTQSNQPQHF.

This chain joins TRBV5-6 and TRBJ2-2; D is ambiguous. Trimming removed 1 base at V and 1 base at J, with 11 bases between. The CDR3 consists of 16 residues. Germline assignment: CDR1 SGHDT and CDR2 YYEEEE. This CDR3 reads CASSLLALGNTGELFF. CDR3 sequence (DNA): TGTGCCAGCAGCTTGTTGGCGTTGGGGAACACCGGGGAGCTGTTTTTT.

This clone has more than one count but fewer than ten. This chain uses TRBV28 with TRBJ2-1; a weak D match, TRBD2 (5 bases). The V end lost 6 bases, the J end lost 9 bases, and 15 bases lay between the germline ends. This CDR3 is built from 13 residues. In germline, CDR1 is MDHEN, CDR2 SYDVKM. CDR3 sequence: CASSLPVGSEQFF. In nucleotides, the CDR3 is TGTGCCAGCAGCCTACCCGTGGGGAGTGAGCAGTTCTTC.

Remarks on this clone: Distinct nucleotide sequences in the sample also encode this CDR3. This CDR3 reads CASSLAGTTNEQFF. In DNA, the CDR3 is TGTGCCAGCAGCTTAGCAGGGACTACGAATGAGCAGTTCTTC. The V gene is TRBV7-9, the J gene TRBJ2-1; TRBD2 agrees at 7 bases. V shed 0 bases, J shed 7 bases, and the junction held 3 bases outside the gene matches. The CDR3 is made up of 14 amino acids. Germline lookup yields CDR1 SEHNR and CDR2 FQNEAQ (reference sequence).